The sample holds a few counts of the clone carrying this TCR beta chain. No antigen is known for it. The PCR made use of 60 Vbeta and 13 Jbeta primers. The repertoire was sequenced with immunoSEQ multiplex PCR; TCRdb's copy has only in-frame clones and lacks some. The table includes 95,000 to 100,000 clones, roughly a tenth detected once. These data are taken from a study of cytomegalovirus exposure and HLA in healthy donors. Findings and limits, study-wide: Common viral pathogens (according to a later analysis) appeared linked to several of the most significant clusters.

Between the trimmed V and J ends, which lost 8 bases and 0 bases, there was a span of 16 bases. The length of the CDR3 is 16 residues. Germline-derived CDR1 and CDR2 are SNHLY and FYNNEI. The sequence came from a middle-aged man in good health and CMV-seropositive. The genes are TRBV2 and TRBJ2-2; TRBD1 might be the D (5 bases). Sequencing input: PBMCs. In DNA form, the CDR3 reads TGTGCCAGCTCATTGACAGTAGACCCGAACACCGGGGAGCTGTTTTTT. This gives the protein CASSLTVDPNTGELFF.